This entry lists 13 T cell receptor beta chains sequenced from one sample in a study of cytomegalovirus exposure and HLA in healthy donors (dated by TCRdb to the late 2010s). The library was obtained by the immunoSEQ multiplex PCR assay. For the multiplex PCR, a mixture combining 60 forward primers for TCR Vbeta segments and 13 reverse primers for TCR Jbeta segments was used. TCRdb's version of the immuneACCESS table is confined to in-frame rearrangements and falls short of the full clone set. An unresolved V gene accounts for under half of the shortfall where checked; the remainder is of unknown origin. This sample has more than 75,000 clones in its table, and around 75% of those were observed once. Roughly 14% of the sample rests with the top ten. The sequencing sample was made of PBMCs. All receptors come from a woman aged 40 to 49 in good health and CMV-seropositive.

The chain combines TRBV11-2 with TRBJ1-1; D is possibly TRBD1 (6 bases). The V gene's germline CDR1 is SGHAT and CDR2 FQNNGV. Trimming left V 5 bases short and J 4 bases short, with 14 bases between. The CDR3 loop spans 14 amino acids. CDR3 sequence reads: CASSHDRSGTEAFF. DNA for the CDR3: TGTGCCAGCAGCCATGACAGGTCTGGCACTGAAGCTTTCTTT. Full variable domain (remainder filled in from reference TRBV11-2 and TRBJ1-1): EAGVAQSPRYKIIEKRQSVAFWCNPISGHATLYWYQQILGQGPKLLIQFQNNGVVDDSQLPKDRFSAERLKGVDSTLKIQPAKLEDSAVYLCASSHDRSGTEAFFGQGTRLTVV.

About this clone itself: It is unclear where the CDR3 begins or ends on the DNA, so no DNA is shown, and the CDR3 is as TCRdb lists it. The V gene is TRBV29-1, the J gene TRBJ2-2; the table gives TRBD2 as D, unverified against the DNA. The CDR3 contains 15 residues when both ends are counted. Germline assignment: CDR1 SQVTM and CDR2 ANQGSEA. The CDR3 sequence is CSVDFRGANTGELFF.

CDR3 in amino acids: CAIEQDTGELFF. CDR3 in DNA: TGCGCCATCGAACAGGACACCGGGGAGCTGTTTTTT. The chain has TRBV5-1 and TRBJ2-2, with a possible D match to TRBD1 (5 bases). The CDR3 totals 12 residues. V was trimmed by 9 bases and J by 3 bases, leaving 9 bases between them. Per the germline V gene, CDR1 is SGHRS and CDR2 is YFSETQ.

V and J are TRBV19 and TRBJ1-2, with no clear D. The germline V and J ends were trimmed by 0 bases and 0 bases, with 14 bases remaining between them. The CDR3 length is 17 residues. The germline gives CDR1 LNHDA, CDR2 SQIVND (reference sequence). Written as DNA, the CDR3 is TGTGCCAGTAGTATAGAGATCAGGACGGGAGCTAACTATGGCTACACCTTC. It is translated as CASSIEIRTGANYGYTF.

This clone occurred once. V and J are TRBV19 and TRBJ2-3, with 7 positions matching TRBD1. Trimming took 3 bases from V and 3 from J; bases not matched to a gene: 3. CDR1 and CDR2 from the germline V gene are LNHDA and SQIVND (reference sequence). CDR3 length: 14 amino acids. CDR3 sequence (DNA): TGTGCCAGTAGTATGGACAGGCTAACAGATACGCAGTATTTT. Its translation: CASSMDRLTDTQYF.

The chain joins TRBV7-2 to TRBJ2-5; 9 bases line up with TRBD2. In germline, CDR1 is SGHTA, CDR2 FQGNSA. The CDR3 has 15 residues. With 3 bases clipped from V and 5 bases from J, the junction kept 7 bases outside the gene matches. In nucleotides, the CDR3 is TGTGCCAGCAGCTTCGGCGGGAGGGCCACGGAGACCCAGTACTTC. Its protein is CASSFGGRATETQYF. Together with reference TRBV7-2 and TRBJ2-5, the CDR3 gives the full variable domain: GAGVSQSPSNKVTEKGKDVELRCDPISGHTALYWYRQSLGQGLEFLIYFQGNSAPDKSGLPSDRFSAERTGGSVSTLTIQRTQQEDSAVYLCASSFGGRATETQYFGPGTRLLVL.

V and J are TRBV10-3 and TRBJ2-7; a possible D gene is TRBD1 (6 bases). The ends were cut back, 1 base at V and 6 bases at J, with 13 bases in the middle. The CDR3 loop spans 14 amino acids. CDR1 is ENHRY and CDR2 is SYGVKD in the germline V gene. The CDR3 reads CAISELGGRGEQYF. Written as DNA, the CDR3 is TGTGCCATCAGTGAGTTAGGGGGACGGGGCGAGCAGTACTTC.

CDR3 bases: TGTGCCATCCTTCCGGGACAGGGGGCTTTCAATCAGCCCCAGCATTTT. This encodes CAILPGQGAFNQPQHF. This sequence joins TRBV27 and TRBJ1-5; 12 bases fit TRBD1. Germline trimming cut 10 bases from V and 3 bases from J; bases unmatched to any gene: 10. Germline-derived CDR1 and CDR2 are MNHEY and SMNVEV (reference sequence). The CDR3 runs 16 residues.

This chain links TRBV15 with TRBJ1-3; no clear D. Germline assignment: CDR1 LNHNV and CDR2 YYDKDF (reference sequence). Trimming removed 5 bases from V and 3 bases from J, with 20 bases in between. The CDR3 length is 17 residues. The CDR3 DNA reads as TGTGCCACCAGCGTATCCCTCTCCCCTATCGGTGGAAACACCATATATTTT. Its translation is CATSVSLSPIGGNTIYF.

This chain uses TRBV19 with TRBJ1-1; D gene unclear. The CDR3 is 15 amino acids. The V end was cut by 4 bases, the J end by 1 base, with 13 bases between. Germline values: CDR1 LNHDA, CDR2 SQIVND (reference sequence). The CDR3 reads CASSNLGITNTEAFF. The CDR3 DNA reads TGTGCCAGTAGTAACCTAGGAATTACGAACACTGAAGCTTTCTTT.

V usage is TRBV5-1 and J usage is TRBJ1-2; D is uncertain. CDR3 length: 15 amino acids. Germline V gene data show CDR1 as SGHRS and CDR2 as YFSETQ. V was clipped by 0 bases and J by 8 bases, with 17 bases between them. CDR3 bases: TGCGCCAGCAGCTTGGCCCCAACAGCTCCGAACGGCTACACCTTC. Its protein is CASSLAPTAPNGYTF.

The V and J genes are TRBV30 and TRBJ2-5, with a possible D match to TRBD1 (6 bases). CDR1 is GTSNPN, CDR2 SVGIG, per germline (reference sequence). This CDR3 has 16 amino acids. V gave up 0 bases and J gave up 4 bases, with 18 bases separating them. Here the CDR3 reads CAWSVRGRGIGETQYF. The CDR3 bases are TGTGCCTGGAGTGTAAGGGGCAGGGGAATAGGAGAGACCCAGTACTTC. Combining the CDR3 with reference TRBV30 and TRBJ2-5 gives the whole variable domain SQTIHQWPATLVQPVGSPLSLECTVEGTSNPNLYWYRQAAGRGLQLLFYSVGIGQISSEVPQNLSASRPQDRQFILSSKKLLLSDSGFYLCAWSVRGRGIGETQYFGPGTRLLVL.

The chain couples TRBV11-3 to TRBJ2-3; D ambiguous. The germline gives CDR1 SGHNT, CDR2 YENEEA. With 5 bases removed from V and 3 bases from J, the gap between germline ends came to 6 bases. The CDR3 loop spans 12 amino acids. CDR3 loop: CASSQATDTQYF. CDR3 nucleotide sequence: TGTGCCAGCAGCCAGGCGACAGATACGCAGTATTTT.